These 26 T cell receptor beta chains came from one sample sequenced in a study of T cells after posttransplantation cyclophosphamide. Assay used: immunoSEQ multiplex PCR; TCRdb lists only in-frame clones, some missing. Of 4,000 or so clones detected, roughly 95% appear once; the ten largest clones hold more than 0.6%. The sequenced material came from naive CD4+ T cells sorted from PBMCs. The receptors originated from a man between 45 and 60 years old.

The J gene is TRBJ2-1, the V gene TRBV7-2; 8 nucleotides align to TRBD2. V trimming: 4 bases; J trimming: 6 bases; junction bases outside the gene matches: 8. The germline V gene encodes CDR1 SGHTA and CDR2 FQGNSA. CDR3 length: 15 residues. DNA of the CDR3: TGTGCCAGCAGCTCCGGGACTAGGGTGGGCAATGAGCAGTTCTTC. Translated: CASSSGTRVGNEQFF.

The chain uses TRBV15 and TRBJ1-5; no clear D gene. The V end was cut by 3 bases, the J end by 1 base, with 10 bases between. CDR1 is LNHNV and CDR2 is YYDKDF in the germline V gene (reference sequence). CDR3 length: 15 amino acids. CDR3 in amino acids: CATSRDRESNQPQHF. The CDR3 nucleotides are TGTGCCACCAGCAGGGACCGGGAGAGCAATCAGCCCCAGCATTTT.

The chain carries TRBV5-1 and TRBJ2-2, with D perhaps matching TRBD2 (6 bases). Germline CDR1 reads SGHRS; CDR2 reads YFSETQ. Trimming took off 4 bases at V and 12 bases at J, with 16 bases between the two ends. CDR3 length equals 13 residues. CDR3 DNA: TGCGCCAGCAGCCTCCGACTAGAGGGGAAGCTGTTTTTT. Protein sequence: CASSLRLEGKLFF.

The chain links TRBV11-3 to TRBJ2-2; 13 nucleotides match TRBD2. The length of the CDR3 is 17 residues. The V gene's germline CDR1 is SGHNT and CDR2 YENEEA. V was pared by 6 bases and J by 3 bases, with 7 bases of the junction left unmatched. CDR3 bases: TGTGCCAGCAGTCGGGGGACTAGCGGGACCTACACCGGGGAGCTGTTTTTT. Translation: CASSRGTSGTYTGELFF.

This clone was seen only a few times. CDR3 sequence: CASSPAWASYEQYF. The CDR3 coding sequence is TGTGCCAGCAGCCCTGCTTGGGCCAGCTACGAGCAGTACTTC. The chain couples TRBV11-2 to TRBJ2-7, with D unresolved. V gave up 5 bases and J gave up 3 bases, with 14 bases separating them. The CDR3 has 14 residues. The germline gives CDR1 SGHAT, CDR2 FQNNGV.

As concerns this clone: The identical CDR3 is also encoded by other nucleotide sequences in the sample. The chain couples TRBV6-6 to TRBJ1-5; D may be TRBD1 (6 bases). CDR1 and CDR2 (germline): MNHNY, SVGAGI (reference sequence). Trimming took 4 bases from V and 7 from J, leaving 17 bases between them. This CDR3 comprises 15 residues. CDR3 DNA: TGTGCCAGCAGTTTATACAGGGATGACAACCAGCCCCAGCATTTT. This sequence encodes CASSLYRDDNQPQHF.

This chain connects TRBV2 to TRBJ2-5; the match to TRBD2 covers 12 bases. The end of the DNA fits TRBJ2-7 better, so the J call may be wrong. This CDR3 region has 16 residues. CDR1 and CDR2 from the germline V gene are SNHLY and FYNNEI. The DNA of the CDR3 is TGTGCCAGCAGTGAGGGGATGACTAGCGGGGGCCACGAGCAGTACTTC. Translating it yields CASSEGMTSGGHEQYF.

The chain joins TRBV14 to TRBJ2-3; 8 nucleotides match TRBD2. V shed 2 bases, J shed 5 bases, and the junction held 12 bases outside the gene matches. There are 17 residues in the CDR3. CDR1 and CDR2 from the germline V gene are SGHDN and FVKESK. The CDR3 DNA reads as TGTGCCAGCAGCCAAATTTGGGCGGGGGGCCTCGAAGATACGCAGTATTTT. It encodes CASSQIWAGGLEDTQYF.

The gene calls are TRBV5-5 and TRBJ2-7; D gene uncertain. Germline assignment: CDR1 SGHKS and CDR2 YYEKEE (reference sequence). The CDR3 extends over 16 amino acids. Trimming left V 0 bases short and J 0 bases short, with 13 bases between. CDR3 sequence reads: CASSLGQTTSSYEQYF. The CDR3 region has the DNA TGTGCCAGCAGCTTGGGCCAGACAACAAGCTCCTACGAGCAGTACTTC.

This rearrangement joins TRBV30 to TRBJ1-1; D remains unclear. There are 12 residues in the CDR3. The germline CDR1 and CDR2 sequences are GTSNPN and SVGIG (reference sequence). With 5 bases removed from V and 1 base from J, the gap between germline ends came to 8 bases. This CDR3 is CAWGQANTEAFF. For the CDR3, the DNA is TGTGCCTGGGGTCAGGCGAACACTGAAGCTTTCTTT.

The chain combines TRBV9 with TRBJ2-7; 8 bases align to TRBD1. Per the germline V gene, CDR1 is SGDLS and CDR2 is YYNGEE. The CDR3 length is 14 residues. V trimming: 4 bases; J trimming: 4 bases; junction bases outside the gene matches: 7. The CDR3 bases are TGTGCCAGCAGCTCCACCGGGACAGGTTACGAGCAGTACTTC. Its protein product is CASSSTGTGYEQYF.

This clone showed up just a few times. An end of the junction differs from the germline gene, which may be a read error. In DNA form, the CDR3 reads TGTGCTAGCAGCTTAGGACAGCCTTTCAATGAGCAGTTCTTC. Translation gives CASSLGQPFNEQFF. The rearrangement uses TRBV7-7 and TRBJ2-1, with D possibly matching TRBD1 (6 bases). This CDR3 is built from 14 residues. From germline, CDR1 is SSHAT and CDR2 FNYEAQ (reference sequence). Filled out from reference TRBV7-7 and TRBJ2-1, the complete variable domain reads GAGVSQSPRYKVTKRGQDVTLRCDPISSHATLYWYQQALGQGPEFLTYFNYEAQPDKSGLPSDRFSAERPEGSISTLTIQRTEQRDSAMYRCASSLGQPFNEQFFGPGTRLTVL.

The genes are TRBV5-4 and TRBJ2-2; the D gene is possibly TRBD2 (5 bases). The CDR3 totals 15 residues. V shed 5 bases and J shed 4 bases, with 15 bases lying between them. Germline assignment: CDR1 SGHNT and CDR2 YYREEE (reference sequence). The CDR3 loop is CASRNWTGITGELFF. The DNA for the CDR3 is TGTGCCAGCAGAAATTGGACGGGGATCACCGGGGAGCTGTTTTTT.

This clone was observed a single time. CDR3 in amino acids: CASSLGGATYEQYF. CDR3 sequence (DNA): TGTGCCAGCAGCTTGGGCGGGGCCACCTACGAGCAGTACTTC. The J gene is TRBJ2-7, the V gene TRBV5-4; the D gene is possibly TRBD2 (6 bases). The CDR3 covers 14 residues. V was pared by 0 bases and J by 2 bases, with 9 bases between. Looked up from germline, CDR1 is SGHNT and CDR2 is YYREEE (reference sequence).

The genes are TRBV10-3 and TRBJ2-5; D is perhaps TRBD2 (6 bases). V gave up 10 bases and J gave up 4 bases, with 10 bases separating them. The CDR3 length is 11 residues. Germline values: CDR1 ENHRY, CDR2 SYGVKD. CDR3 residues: CATGVGETQYF. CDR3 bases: TGTGCCACGGGGGTGGGAGAGACCCAGTACTTC.

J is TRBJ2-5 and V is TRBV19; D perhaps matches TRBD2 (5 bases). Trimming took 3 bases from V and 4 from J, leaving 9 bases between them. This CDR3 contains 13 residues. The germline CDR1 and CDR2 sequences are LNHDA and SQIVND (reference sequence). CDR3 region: CASSISGRETQYF. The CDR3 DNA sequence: TGTGCCAGTAGTATCTCGGGGAGAGAGACCCAGTACTTC.

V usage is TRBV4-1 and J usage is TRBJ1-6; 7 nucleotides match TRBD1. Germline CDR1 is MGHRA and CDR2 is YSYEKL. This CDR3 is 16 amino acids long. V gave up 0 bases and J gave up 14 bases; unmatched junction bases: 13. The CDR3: CASSQERQGLSSTLHF. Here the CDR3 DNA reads TGCGCCAGCAGCCAAGAGAGACAGGGCCTTTCATCCACCCTCCACTTT.

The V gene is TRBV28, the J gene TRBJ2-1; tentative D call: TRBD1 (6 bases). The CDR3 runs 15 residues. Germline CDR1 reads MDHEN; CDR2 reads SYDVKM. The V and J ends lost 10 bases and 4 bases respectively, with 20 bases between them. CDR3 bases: TGTGCCACCCTATCCAGGGGCCGGAGGTACAATGAGCAGTTCTTC. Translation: CATLSRGRRYNEQFF.

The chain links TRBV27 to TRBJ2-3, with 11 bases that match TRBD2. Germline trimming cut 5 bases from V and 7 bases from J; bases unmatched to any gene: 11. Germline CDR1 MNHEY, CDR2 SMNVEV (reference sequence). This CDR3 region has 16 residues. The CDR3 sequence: CASSKGLADLLYTQYF. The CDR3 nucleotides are TGTGCCAGCAGTAAGGGACTAGCGGACCTCTTATATACGCAGTATTTT.

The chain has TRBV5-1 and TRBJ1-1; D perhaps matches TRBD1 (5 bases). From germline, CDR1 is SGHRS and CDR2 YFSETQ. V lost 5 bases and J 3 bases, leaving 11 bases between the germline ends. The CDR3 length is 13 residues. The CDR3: CASRPDSYTEAFF. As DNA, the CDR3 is TGCGCCAGCAGACCAGACAGTTACACTGAAGCTTTCTTT.

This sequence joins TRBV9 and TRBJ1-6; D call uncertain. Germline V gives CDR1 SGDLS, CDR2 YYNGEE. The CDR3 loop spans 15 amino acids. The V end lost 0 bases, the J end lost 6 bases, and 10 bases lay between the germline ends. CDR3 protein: CASSVGGQVNSPLHF. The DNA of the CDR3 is TGTGCCAGCAGCGTAGGCGGGCAGGTTAATTCACCCCTCCACTTT.

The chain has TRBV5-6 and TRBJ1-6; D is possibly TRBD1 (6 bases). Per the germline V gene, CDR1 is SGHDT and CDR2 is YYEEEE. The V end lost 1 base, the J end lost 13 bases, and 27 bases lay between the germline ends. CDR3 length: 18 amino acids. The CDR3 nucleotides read TGTGCCAGCAGCTTGTACACGGGGGGGCGATCCTATAATCCCCCCCTCCACTTT. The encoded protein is CASSLYTGGRSYNPPLHF.

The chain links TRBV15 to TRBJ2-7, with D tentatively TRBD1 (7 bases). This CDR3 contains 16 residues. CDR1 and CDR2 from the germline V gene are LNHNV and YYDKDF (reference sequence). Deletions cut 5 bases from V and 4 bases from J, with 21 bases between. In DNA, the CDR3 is TGTGCCACCAGCCCCGCCCCGCAGGGGGGTTTATACGAGCAGTACTTC. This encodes CATSPAPQGGLYEQYF.

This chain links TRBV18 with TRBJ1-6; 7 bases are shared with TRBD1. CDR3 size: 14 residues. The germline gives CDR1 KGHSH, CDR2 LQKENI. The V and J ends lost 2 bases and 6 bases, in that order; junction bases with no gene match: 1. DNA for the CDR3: TGTGCCAGCTCACCAAGGGACAGTAATTCACCCCTCCACTTT. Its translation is CASSPRDSNSPLHF.

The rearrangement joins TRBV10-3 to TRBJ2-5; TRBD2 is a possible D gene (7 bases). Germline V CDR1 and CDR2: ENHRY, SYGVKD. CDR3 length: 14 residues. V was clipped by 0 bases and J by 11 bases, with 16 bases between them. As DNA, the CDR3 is TGTGCCATCAGTGAGTCTGGGGGGGAGGGGGAGCAGTACTTC. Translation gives CAISESGGEGEQYF.

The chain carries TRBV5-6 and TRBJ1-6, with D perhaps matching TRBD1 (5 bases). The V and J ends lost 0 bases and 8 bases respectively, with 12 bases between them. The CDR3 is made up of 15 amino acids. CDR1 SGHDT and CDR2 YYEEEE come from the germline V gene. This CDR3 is CASSLVEGWDSPLHF. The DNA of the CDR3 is TGTGCCAGCAGCTTGGTGGAGGGGTGGGATTCACCCCTCCACTTT.